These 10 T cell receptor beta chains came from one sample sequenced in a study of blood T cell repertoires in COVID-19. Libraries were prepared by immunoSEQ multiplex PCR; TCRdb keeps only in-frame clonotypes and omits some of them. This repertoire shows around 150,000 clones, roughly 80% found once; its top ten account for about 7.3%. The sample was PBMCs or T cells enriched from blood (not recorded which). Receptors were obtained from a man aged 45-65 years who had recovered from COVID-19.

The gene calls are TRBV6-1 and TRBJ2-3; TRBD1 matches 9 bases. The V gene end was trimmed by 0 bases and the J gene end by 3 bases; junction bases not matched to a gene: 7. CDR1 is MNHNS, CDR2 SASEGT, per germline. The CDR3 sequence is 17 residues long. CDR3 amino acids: CASSEATHGTGTDTQYF. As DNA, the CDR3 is TGTGCCAGCAGTGAAGCAACCCATGGGACAGGGACAGATACGCAGTATTTT.

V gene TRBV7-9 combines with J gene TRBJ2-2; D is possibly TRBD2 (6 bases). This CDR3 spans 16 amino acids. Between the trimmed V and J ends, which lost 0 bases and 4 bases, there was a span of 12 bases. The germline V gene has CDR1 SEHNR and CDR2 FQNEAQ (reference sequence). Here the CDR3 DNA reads TGTGCCAGCAGCTTAGCCCTGGGACTGAGCACCGGGGAGCTGTTTTTT. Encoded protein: CASSLALGLSTGELFF.

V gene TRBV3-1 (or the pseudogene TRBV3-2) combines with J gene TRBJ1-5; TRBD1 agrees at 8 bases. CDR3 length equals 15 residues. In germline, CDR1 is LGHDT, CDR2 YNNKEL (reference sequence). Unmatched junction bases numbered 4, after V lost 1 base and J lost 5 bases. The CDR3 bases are TGTGCCAGCAGCCAAGGGGCAGGGGGCTATCAGCCCCAGCATTTT. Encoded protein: CASSQGAGGYQPQHF.

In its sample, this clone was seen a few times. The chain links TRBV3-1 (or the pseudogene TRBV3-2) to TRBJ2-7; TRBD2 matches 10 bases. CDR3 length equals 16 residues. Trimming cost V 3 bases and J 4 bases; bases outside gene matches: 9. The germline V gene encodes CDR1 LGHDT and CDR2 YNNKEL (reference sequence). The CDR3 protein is CASSQDLASGGYEQYF. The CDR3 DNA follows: TGTGCCAGCAGCCAGGATCTGGCTAGCGGGGGTTACGAGCAGTACTTC.

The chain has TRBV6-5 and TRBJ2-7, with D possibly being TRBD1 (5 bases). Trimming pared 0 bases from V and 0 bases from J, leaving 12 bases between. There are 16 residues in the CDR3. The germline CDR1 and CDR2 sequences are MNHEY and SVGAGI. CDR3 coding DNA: TGTGCCAGCAGTTACTCCCAGGGCCACACCTCCTACGAGCAGTACTTC. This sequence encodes CASSYSQGHTSYEQYF.

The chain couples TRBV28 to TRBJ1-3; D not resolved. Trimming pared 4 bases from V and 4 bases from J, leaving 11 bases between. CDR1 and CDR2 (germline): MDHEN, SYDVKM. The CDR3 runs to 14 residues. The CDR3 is CASSSGSLGNTIYF. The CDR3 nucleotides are TGTGCCAGCAGTTCAGGCAGTCTCGGAAACACCATATATTTT.

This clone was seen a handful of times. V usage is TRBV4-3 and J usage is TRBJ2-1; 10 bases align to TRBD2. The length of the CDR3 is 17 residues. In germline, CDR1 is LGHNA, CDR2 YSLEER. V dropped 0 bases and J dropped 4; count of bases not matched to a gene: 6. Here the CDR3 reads CASSQDMSGGAYNEQFF. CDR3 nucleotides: TGCGCCAGCAGCCAAGATATGAGCGGGGGGGCTTACAATGAGCAGTTCTTC.

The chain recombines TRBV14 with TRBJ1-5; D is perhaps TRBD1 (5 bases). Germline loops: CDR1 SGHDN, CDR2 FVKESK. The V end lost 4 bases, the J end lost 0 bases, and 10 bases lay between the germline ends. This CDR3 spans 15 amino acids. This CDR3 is CASSPGGTSNQPQHF. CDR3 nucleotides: TGTGCCAGCAGCCCCGGAGGGACTAGCAATCAGCCCCAGCATTTT. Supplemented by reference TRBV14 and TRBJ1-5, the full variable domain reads EAGVTQFPSHSVIEKGQTVTLRCDPISGHDNLYWYRRVMGKEIKFLLHFVKESKQDESGMPNNRFLAERTGGTYSTLKVQPAELEDSGVYFCASSPGGTSNQPQHFGDGTRLSIL.

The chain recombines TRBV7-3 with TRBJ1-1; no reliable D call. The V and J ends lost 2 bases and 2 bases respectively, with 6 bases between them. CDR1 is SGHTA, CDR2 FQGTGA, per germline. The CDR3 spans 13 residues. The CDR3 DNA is TGTGCCAGCAGCTTACAGTCAAACACTGAAGCTTTCTTT. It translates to CASSLQSNTEAFF.

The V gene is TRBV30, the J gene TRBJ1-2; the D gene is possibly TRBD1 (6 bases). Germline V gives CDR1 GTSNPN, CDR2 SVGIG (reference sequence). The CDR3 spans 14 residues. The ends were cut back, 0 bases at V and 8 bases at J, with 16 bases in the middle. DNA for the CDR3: TGTGCCTGGAGTGTGTTTGTCAGGGGAGGGGGCTACACCTTC. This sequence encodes CAWSVFVRGGGYTF. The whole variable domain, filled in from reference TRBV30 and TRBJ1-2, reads SQTIHQWPATLVQPVGSPLSLECTVEGTSNPNLYWYRQAAGRGLQLLFYSVGIGQISSEVPQNLSASRPQDRQFILSSKKLLLSDSGFYLCAWSVFVRGGGYTFGSGTRLTVV.